What follows is one T cell receptor beta chain and its context. The data are from a study of beta chain features in type 1 diabetes. The CDR3 runs 13 residues. Germline lookup yields CDR1 SGHAT and CDR2 FQNNGV. J gave up 4 bases and V 2 bases, and 2 bases lay outside the gene matches. Sequencing targeted expressed TCRB transcripts, as all isolated RNA had been reverse transcribed. TCRdb's table, derived via immunoSEQ multiplex PCR, lists solely in-frame clones and lacks some. The data show approximately 150,000 clones, less than 11% seen once. Specimen: naive CD4+ T cells from blood. This rearrangement joins TRBV11-2 to TRBJ2-7, with 7 bases lining up with TRBD1. The source of this sequence is a young man in good health. The DNA for the CDR3 is TGTGCCAGCAGCTTAACAGGGGAATACGAGCAGTACTTC. Translation gives CASSLTGEYEQYF.